The present TCR beta chain was sequenced within a study of blood T cells in healthy people across ages. The authors ran a second PCR of about 6 to 11 cycles using a sample-barcoded 5' primer and a J-beta primer mix. MiXCR, run by TCRdb on the 5' RACE reads, gives a single entry per CDR3 protein. The table records about 800,000 distinct CDR3 sequences, just under 25% of them present only once. This CDR3 has 13 residues. Per the germline V gene, CDR1 is LGHNT and CDR2 is FRNRAP. This sample also appeared in a second study, on T cells of mothers and their children.

The clonotype originates from a boy under 18 in good health. Sequencing input: blood. This chain links TRBV12-5 with TRBJ2-5; D not certain. Matching the DNA end better, TRBJ2-1 makes the J call doubtful. The CDR3 DNA reads TGTGCTAGTGGTCCGCCCTTATCCAATGAGCAGTTCTTC. Residues: CASGPPLSNEQFF.